The rows below give T cell receptor beta chains drawn from one sample of a study of blood T cell repertoires in COVID-19. Libraries were prepared by immunoSEQ multiplex PCR; TCRdb keeps only in-frame clonotypes and omits some of them. This table holds roughly 240,000 clones, approximately 86% found once. Sample: peripheral blood. The receptors here all came from an older woman who had recovered from COVID-19. The CDR3 runs from the conserved cysteine through the conserved F or W. D genes are given only for firm matches. Some rows have no size entry. The others give once, few or many, or a class for an expanded clone.

v_call,d_call,clone_size,j_call,cdr3_nt,cdr3_aa
TRBV13,TRBD2,-,TRBJ2-7,TGTGCCACTCGTTTCCGCGGGGGGCTAATCGAGCAGTACTTC,CATRFRGGLIEQYF
TRBV5-6,-,-,TRBJ2-2,TGTGCCAGCAGCTTGGGCTTGGTGAGTACTAACACCGGGGAGCTGTTTTTT,CASSLGLVSTNTGELFF
TRBV29-1,-,few,TRBJ1-1,TGCAGCGTTGAACGGGACTTGAACACTGAAGCTTTCTTT,CSVERDLNTEAFF
TRBV5-1,-,-,TRBJ2-5,TGCGCCAGCAGCGCGGGACAGACCCAAGAGACCCAGTACTTC,CASSAGQTQETQYF
TRBV19,TRBD1,-,TRBJ1-1,TGTGCCAGTAGCTCAGCGACAGGGTACAACACTGAAGCTTTCTTT,CASSSATGYNTEAFF
TRBV7-8,TRBD1,-,TRBJ1-6,TGTGCCAGCAGCTCTGGGGGGGGACAGGGTTTTTCACCCCTCCACTTT,CASSSGGGQGFSPLHF
TRBV5-8,-,-,TRBJ2-2,TGTGCCAGCAGCTTCCAGGGGAACACCGGGGAGCTGTTTTTT,CASSFQGNTGELFF
TRBV5-1,TRBD1,-,TRBJ1-1,TGCGCCAGCAGCTTTGGGGGACAGGGTGTCGCTGAAGCTTTCTTT,CASSFGGQGVAEAFF
TRBV5-1,-,-,TRBJ2-2,TGCGCCAGCAGTGAACAGACCGAGAACACCGGGGAGCTGTTTTTT,CASSEQTENTGELFF
TRBV11-2,TRBD2,-,TRBJ2-3,TGTGCCAGCAGCCGAAACTTAGCGGGGCGCTATAATACGCAGTATTTT,CASSRNLAGRYNTQYF
TRBV19,-,-,TRBJ2-2,TGTGCCAGCACTCAGGCGAACACCGGGGAGCTGTTTTTT,CASTQANTGELFF
TRBV7-9,-,-,TRBJ2-5,TGTGCCAGCAGCCCAGGGGGGCAAGAGACCCAGTACTTC,CASSPGGQETQYF
TRBV3-1/TRBV3-2,-,-,TRBJ2-5,TGTGCCAGCAGCGGAGTCCCCTTCCTACCCGGGGGTTACCCAGAGACCCAGTACTTC,CASSGVPFLPGGYPETQYF
TRBV29-1,TRBD1,-,TRBJ2-7,TGCAGCGTTTCCGACAGGGAAAACGAGCAGTACTTC,CSVSDRENEQYF
TRBV7-3,-,-,TRBJ2-3,TGTGCCAGCAGCCAAACCCCTCTAGGAGCTGGCGCAGATACGCAGTATTTT,CASSQTPLGAGADTQYF
TRBV19,-,-,TRBJ1-6,TGTGCCAGTAACGGACAGCGCGGCCATTCACCCCTCCACTTT,CASNGQRGHSPLHF
TRBV2,TRBD2,-,TRBJ2-7,TGTGCCAGCAGTGAAGGACTAGCGGGGGGGTTCTCCAGTTACGAGCAGTACTTC,CASSEGLAGGFSSYEQYF
TRBV5-1,TRBD1,-,TRBJ2-7,TGCGCCAGCAGCAAAAGGACAGGTCCATCCTACGAGCAGTACTTC,CASSKRTGPSYEQYF
TRBV7-2,TRBD2,-,TRBJ2-2,TGTGCCAGCAGCTTAGCGCGGCGGGGGGGCCAAACCGGGGAGCTGTTTTTT,CASSLARRGGQTGELFF
TRBV3-1/TRBV3-2,-,once,TRBJ1-3,TGTGCCAGCAGCTACCTGGGGGGGTCAGAAAACACCATATATTTT,CASSYLGGSENTIYF
TRBV5-5,TRBD1,-,TRBJ1-2,TGTGCCAGCAGCTTGGGGGGTAGACAGGGCTATGGCTACACCTTC,CASSLGGRQGYGYTF
TRBV7-9,-,-,TRBJ1-2,TGTGCCAGCAGCATGGGGGCAGGGTCCAACTATGGCTACACCTTC,CASSMGAGSNYGYTF
TRBV5-1,TRBD1,-,TRBJ2-2,TGCGCCAGCATGGGCCACGACAGGGGTGAGACCGGGGAGCTGTTTTTT,CASMGHDRGETGELFF
TRBV2,-,-,TRBJ1-1,TGTGCCAGCAGTCGGGGGGCAGTGAACACTGAAGCTTTCTTT,CASSRGAVNTEAFF
TRBV7-8,TRBD1,-,TRBJ1-1,TGTGCCAGCAGCGTGGACAGGGGGGACACTGAAGCTTTCTTT,CASSVDRGDTEAFF
TRBV11-3,-,few,TRBJ2-2,TGTGCCAGCAGCTTTGGCCTAGTTAACACCGGGGAGCTGTTTTTT,CASSFGLVNTGELFF
TRBV14,-,-,TRBJ1-2,TGTGCCAGCAGCCAAATGGACGAAAGAGGGTATGGCTACACCTTC,CASSQMDERGYGYTF
TRBV7-8,-,-,TRBJ2-3,TGTGCCAGCAGCTTAAGTGAGGACTCGACCACAGATACGCAGTATTTT,CASSLSEDSTTDTQYF
TRBV10-3,-,-,TRBJ1-1,TGTGCCATCAGTGAGGCGGGCATGAACACTGAAGCTTTCTTT,CAISEAGMNTEAFF
TRBV28,-,-,TRBJ1-4,TGTGCCAGCAGTCGGGGGGATAATGAAAAACTGTTTTTT,CASSRGDNEKLFF
TRBV7-3,-,-,TRBJ2-3,TGTGCCAGCAGCTTAGCGCTTCGTGGTACGCAGTATTTT,CASSLALRGTQYF
TRBV6-5,-,-,TRBJ1-5,TGTGCCAGCAGTTACTTAGGGGGGGATCAGCCCCAGCATTTT,CASSYLGGDQPQHF
TRBV5-5,-,-,TRBJ1-1,TGTGCCAGCAGTAGACAAGTCATGAACACTGAAGCTTTCTTT,CASSRQVMNTEAFF
TRBV10-3,TRBD2,-,TRBJ2-7,TGTGCCATCAAAGGGACTAAAGACTCCTACGAGCAGTACTTC,CAIKGTKDSYEQYF
TRBV9,TRBD1,-,TRBJ2-7,TGTGCCAGCGGAGGGACAGGCGGACCGCAGTACTTC,CASGGTGGPQYF
TRBV6-5,TRBD2,once,TRBJ2-1,TGTGCCAGCAGTTACTCTAGGACTAGCGGTAACAATGAGCAGTTCTTC,CASSYSRTSGNNEQFF
TRBV27,TRBD1,-,TRBJ1-6,TGTGCCAGCCCCCCGAAGAAGGGGGCCGAAAATTCACCCCTCCACTTT,CASPPKKGAENSPLHF
TRBV28,-,-,TRBJ1-1,TGTGCCAGCAACTCCTGGGGGCAGGGGAACACTGAAGCTTTCTTT,CASNSWGQGNTEAFF
TRBV4-1,-,-,TRBJ2-7,TGCGCCAGCAGCCAAGTAGTCCAGGGAACCTACGAGCAGTACTTC,CASSQVVQGTYEQYF
TRBV6-4,-,-,TRBJ2-5,TGTGCCAGCAGCGGGGGTAAGGGGGCAGGGGAGACCCAGTACTTC,CASSGGKGAGETQYF
TRBV7-9,-,-,TRBJ1-4,TGTGCCAGCAGCTTACCAGGGCCAGGTGATGAAAAACTGTTTTTT,CASSLPGPGDEKLFF
TRBV2,-,-,TRBJ1-2,TGTGCCAGCAAAGAATATGGAGCGCTTGGCTACACCTTC,CASKEYGALGYTF
TRBV27,-,-,TRBJ2-7,TGTGCCAGCAGTCCCGGGACTTTACTTTCCTACGAGCAGTACTTC,CASSPGTLLSYEQYF
TRBV9,-,-,TRBJ2-5,TGTGCCAGCAGCGTATCAGGGGCAGAGACCCAGTACTTC,CASSVSGAETQYF
TRBV2,TRBD2,few,TRBJ2-7,TGTGCCAGCCAACATCGGGAGGGTTTCCACGAGCAGTACTTC,CASQHREGFHEQYF
TRBV19,-,-,TRBJ1-1,TGTGCCAGTAGTGTCCAGGGGCCCGACACTGAAGCTTTCTTT,CASSVQGPDTEAFF
TRBV12-1,-,-,TRBJ2-1,TGTGCCAGCAGCTTAAAGGAGCGGGGGGCTAATGAGCAGTTCTTC,CASSLKERGANEQFF
TRBV5-6,TRBD2,-,TRBJ2-7,TGTGCCAGCAGCTCCGGGACTAGCTGGTACGAGCAGTACTTC,CASSSGTSWYEQYF